This TCR beta chain comes out of a study of T cell responses to AZD1222 COVID-19 vaccine (dated by TCRdb to about 2021). In the study overall: Because spike-specific TCR depth and breadth did not differ between the two schedules, AZD1222 recipients who got a second dose at roughly 4 weeks were pooled with those who got a second dose at roughly 12 weeks. A total of 230 to 250 trial participants underwent TCR sequencing, of whom roughly 210 had received two doses of AZD1222 and about 25 had received two doses of the MenACWY control vaccine. Trial participants were enrolled into age subgroups of 18-55, 56-69 and 70-plus years, which contained around 150, 28 and 57 TCR-sequenced participants, respectively.

The CDR3 regions of human TCRbeta chains were subjected to immunosequencing. The study's own analysis went as follows. Repertoire TCRs were matched against a reference library of SARS-CoV-2-specific TCRs generated with the MIRA antigen-specificity platform. Breadth was defined as the fraction of unique TCRs that were SARS-CoV-2-associated. Depth was defined as the fraction of total T cells that were SARS-CoV-2-associated. Using the MIRA data, each spike-specific TCR was assigned both to the spike region to which the TCR was reactive and to a CD4 or CD8 class. Log10-transformed breadth and depth values were compared by one-way ANOVA with Sidak's multiple comparisons tests. TCRdb re-hosts the immuneACCESS table, in-frame sequences only. Its copies lack some clones; in the studies checked, an unresolved V gene accounts for under half of them, and the cause for the rest is not known. D and trimming were read from the DNA, whereas the V and J calls and clone size are those reported in that table. Here the sample has roughly 140,000 clones; 80% to 90% occur a single time. The ten largest clones take up about 1.5% of the sample.

In regard to this clone: The antigen it binds to is not known. No base-level quality is on record; no much larger clone is a single base apart.

The trim is 0 bases for V and 1 base for J, with a gap of 9 bases between the germline ends. CDR1 and CDR2 are drawn from the germline V gene (reference sequence): LNHNV, YYDKDF. Taken from cysteine to phenylalanine, the CDR3 has 15 residues. Only CDR3 DNA remains: 45 bases, in frame from the first base. The meaning of the sample's time point label: baseline before first vaccination. The vaccinee samples were drawn from two UK trials, COV001 and COV002, one of which was a single-blind randomized controlled phase 2/3 trial testing AZD1222 (ChAdOx1 nCoV-19) in healthy adults. For TCRbeta chain sequencing, PBMC samples from trial participants were taken at day 0 and at day 28 after the second dose. The investigation overall reported the following: The 56-69-year group was small, and its depth increase did not reach significance, likely because of low power. Reportedly, almost half of the unique spike-specific TCRs recognized epitopes lying outside the regions that are mutated in the B.1.351 and B.1.1.7 variants. Conclusions about previously exposed vaccinees are limited, since just a handful of AZD1222 recipients were seropositive for SARS-CoV-2 at baseline. Participants were mostly white British and included more females than males, and it was suggested by the authors that clonal diversity may have been underestimated. Because no day 14 peak-response samples were available, repertoires were characterized only after the peak T cell response. CD4 TCRs associated with the vaccine covered the entire spike protein, and the dominant responses were in regions 160-218 and 743-854. After two AZD1222 doses, spike-specific TCR breadth and depth were significantly higher than at day 0 and than in MenACWY recipients.

The sequence came from an adult in good health. The V and J genes are TRBV15 and TRBJ1-1, with an unclear D gene assignment. The input for sequencing was peripheral blood, taken on day 0 of AZD1222 vaccination. This receptor has the CDR3 CATSRESRGNTEAFF. The DNA reads TGTGCCACCAGCAGAGAAAGTCGGGGGAACACTGAAGCTTTCTTT.